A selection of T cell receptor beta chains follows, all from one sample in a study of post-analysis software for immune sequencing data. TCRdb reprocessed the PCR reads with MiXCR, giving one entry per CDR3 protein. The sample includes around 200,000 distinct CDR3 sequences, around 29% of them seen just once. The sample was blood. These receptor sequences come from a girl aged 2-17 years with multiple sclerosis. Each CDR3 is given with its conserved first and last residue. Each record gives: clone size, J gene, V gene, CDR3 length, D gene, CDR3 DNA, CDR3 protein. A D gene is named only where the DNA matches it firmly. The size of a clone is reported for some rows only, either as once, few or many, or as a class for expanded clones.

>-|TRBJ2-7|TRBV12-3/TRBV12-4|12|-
TGTGCCAGCAGTTTCGGGGAAAACGAGCAGTACTTC
CASSFGENEQYF
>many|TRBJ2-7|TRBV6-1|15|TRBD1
TGTGCCAGCAGCTCCCGACAGGGGGCCTCCTACGAGCAGTACTTC
CASSSRQGASYEQYF
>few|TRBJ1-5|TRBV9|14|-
TGTGCCAGCAGCGCCGAGGTATTCCCGCCGCCCCAGCATTTT
CASSAEVFPPPQHF
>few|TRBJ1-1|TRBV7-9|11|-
TGTGCCAGCAGCTTTTCTACTGAAGCTTTCTTT
CASSFSTEAFF
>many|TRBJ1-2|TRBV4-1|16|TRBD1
TGCGCCAGCAGCCGGACAGGACAGGGTGGTCTAGAGGGCTACACCTTC
CASSRTGQGGLEGYTF
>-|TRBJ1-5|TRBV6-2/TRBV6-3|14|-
TGTGCCAGCAGTCTCCGGGACGGCAATCAGCCCCAGCATTTT
CASSLRDGNQPQHF
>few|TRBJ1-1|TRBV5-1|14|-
TGCGCCAGCAGCTTGTCACAGGGAGGCACTGAAGCTTTCTTT
CASSLSQGGTEAFF
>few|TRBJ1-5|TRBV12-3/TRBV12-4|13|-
TGTGCCAGCAGCCGCTTAGAGGTTCAGCCCCAGCATTTT
CASSRLEVQPQHF
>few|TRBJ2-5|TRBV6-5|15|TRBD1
TGTGCCGGCAGTTACTCCAGGACAGGGGATGAGACCCAGTACTTC
CAGSYSRTGDETQYF
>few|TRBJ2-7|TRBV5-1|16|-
TGCGCCAGCAGATCTTCCGCAGACCTCTGGGGTTACGAGCAGTACTTC
CASRSSADLWGYEQYF
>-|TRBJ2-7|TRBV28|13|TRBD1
TGTGCCAGCTACCGGGACAGGGGCTACGAGCAGTACTTC
CASYRDRGYEQYF
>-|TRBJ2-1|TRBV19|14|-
TGTGCCAGTAGTGATGGCGGACCGTACAATGAGCAGTTCTTC
CASSDGGPYNEQFF
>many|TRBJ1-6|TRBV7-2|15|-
TGTGCCAGCAGCTTCGGCCCCGTTAATAATTCACCCCTCCACTTT
CASSFGPVNNSPLHF
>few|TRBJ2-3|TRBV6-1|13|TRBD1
TGTGCCAGCAGTGAACAGACAGGGGTTACGCAGTATTTT
CASSEQTGVTQYF
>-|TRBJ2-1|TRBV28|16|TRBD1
TGTGCCAGCAGCCGTAGAGACAGGGTTAACTACGATGAGCAGTTCTTC
CASSRRDRVNYDEQFF
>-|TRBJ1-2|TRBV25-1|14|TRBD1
TGTGTCAGCAGTGCCCCTACAGGGGGTTATGGCTACACCTTC
CVSSAPTGGYGYTF
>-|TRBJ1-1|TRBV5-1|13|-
TGCGCCAGCGTCCGGGACGCCGGCACTGAAGCTTTCTTT
CASVRDAGTEAFF
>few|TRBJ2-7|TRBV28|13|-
TGTGCCAGCCCTTCCAGGACCTCCTACGAGCAGTACTTC
CASPSRTSYEQYF
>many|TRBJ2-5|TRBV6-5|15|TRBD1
TGTGCCAGCAGCCTCCGGGACAGGGTGGGTGAGACCCAGTACTTC
CASSLRDRVGETQYF
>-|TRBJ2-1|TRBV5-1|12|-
TGCGCCAGCAGCTCGACAGGCGATGAGCAGTTCTTC
CASSSTGDEQFF
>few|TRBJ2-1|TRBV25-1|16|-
TGTGCCAGCAGCGTCGGACTACCGGACTCATACAATGAGCAGTTCTTC
CASSVGLPDSYNEQFF
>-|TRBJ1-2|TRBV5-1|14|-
TGCGCCAGCAGCCCAGGACGGCCCGACTATGGCTACACCTTC
CASSPGRPDYGYTF
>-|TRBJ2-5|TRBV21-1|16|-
TGTGCCAGCAGCAAAAGTCGGGGGAACAACCAAGAGACCCAGTACTTC
CASSKSRGNNQETQYF
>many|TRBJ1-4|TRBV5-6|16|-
TGTGCCAGCAGCATGGAGAAAGCCCTCAAGAGTGAAAAACTGTTTTTT
CASSMEKALKSEKLFF
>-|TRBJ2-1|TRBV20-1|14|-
TGCAGTGCCCCGAAAGACGGGAGTTTGGATGAGCAGTTCTTC
CSAPKDGSLDEQFF
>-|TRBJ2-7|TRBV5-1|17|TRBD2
TGCGCCAGCAGCAGGGGGACTAGCGGGGCCGGGACTTACGAGCAGTACTTC
CASSRGTSGAGTYEQYF
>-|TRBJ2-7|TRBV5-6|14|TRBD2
TGTGCCAGCAGCTTGTCGGGGGGTCCAAACGAGCAGTACTTC
CASSLSGGPNEQYF
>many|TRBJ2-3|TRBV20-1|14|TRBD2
TGCAGTGCTAGAGGTAGCGGGGTCGTGCATACGCAGTATTTT
CSARGSGVVHTQYF
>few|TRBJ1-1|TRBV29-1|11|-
TGCAGCGGGCAGGAGGTCACTGAAGCTTTCTTT
CSGQEVTEAFF
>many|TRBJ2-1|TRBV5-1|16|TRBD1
TGCGCCAGCAGCTTGTCTGGGACAGGGTTATACAATGAGCAGTTCTTC
CASSLSGTGLYNEQFF
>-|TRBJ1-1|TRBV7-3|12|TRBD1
TGTGCCAGCAGCCCCCGGACAGGAGAAGCTTTCTTT
CASSPRTGEAFF
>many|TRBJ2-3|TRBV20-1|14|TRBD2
TGCAGTGCCCCCCGGACTAGCGGCGCAGATACGCAGTATTTT
CSAPRTSGADTQYF
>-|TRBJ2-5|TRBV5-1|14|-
TGCGCCAGCAGCCAACCGGGACGGCAAGAGACCCAGTACTTC
CASSQPGRQETQYF